This passage covers 31 T cell receptor beta chains from one sample sequenced in a study of brain T cells in children with intractable seizures. Assay used: immunoSEQ multiplex PCR; TCRdb lists only in-frame clones, some missing. The sample carries 70,000 to 90,000 clones, more than 85% recorded once. Sequencing used peripheral blood, obtained at surgery. The source of these receptors is a boy less than two years old with tuberous sclerosis and intractable seizures.

V usage is TRBV19 and J usage is TRBJ1-2; 8 positions agree with TRBD1. The CDR3 extends over 16 amino acids. Germline values: CDR1 LNHDA, CDR2 SQIVND (reference sequence). J gave up 3 bases and V 4 bases, and 10 bases lay outside the gene matches. In nucleotides, the CDR3 is TGTGCCAGTAGTACCCGCCGACAGGGGTACTACTATGGCTACACCTTC. It encodes CASSTRRQGYYYGYTF.

The CDR3 bases are TGTGCCAGCGGCTACTCAGAGAAAGCGTCGCAGTATTTT. Translating it yields CASGYSEKASQYF. This chain connects TRBV5-6 to TRBJ2-3, with D unclear. This CDR3 is built from 13 residues. V was clipped by 7 bases and J by 10 bases, with 19 bases between them. The germline V gene encodes CDR1 SGHDT and CDR2 YYEEEE. Looking up the rest from reference TRBV5-6 and TRBJ2-3 gives the full variable domain: DAGVTQSPTHLIKTRGQQVTLRCSPKSGHDTVSWYQQALGQGPQFIFQYYEEEERQRGNFPDRFSGHQFPNYSSELNVNALLLGDSALYLCASGYSEKASQYFGPGTRLTVL.

The genes are TRBV30 and TRBJ2-3; D not resolved. Germline CDR1 and CDR2: GTSNPN and SVGIG (reference sequence). There are 14 residues in the CDR3. V shed 0 bases and J shed 1 base, with 8 bases lying between them. CDR3 sequence (DNA): TGTGCCTGGAGTGTACACCCGGGCACAGATACGCAGTATTTT. It translates to CAWSVHPGTDTQYF.

This clone appeared once. CDR3 sequence (DNA): TGTGCCAGCAGTGCGGTTAGGCGGACGAACACTGAAGCTTTCTTT. Translation gives CASSAVRRTNTEAFF. V gene TRBV2 combines with J gene TRBJ1-1; no clear D gene. The CDR3 contains 15 residues. The germline CDR1 and CDR2 sequences are SNHLY and FYNNEI. The germline V and J ends were trimmed by 4 bases and 1 base, with 13 bases remaining between them.

The chain links TRBV19 to TRBJ2-5; the D call may be TRBD1 or TRBD2 (6 bases each). The germline CDR1 and CDR2 sequences are LNHDA and SQIVND (reference sequence). V lost 7 bases and J 7 bases, leaving 10 bases between the germline ends. The CDR3 has 11 residues. CDR3 coding DNA: TGTGCCAGTAATGAGGGGGGGACCCAGTACTTC. This codes for CASNEGGTQYF. The full variable domain, in which reference TRBV19 and TRBJ2-5 provide the parts outside the CDR3, is DGGITQSPKYLFRKEGQNVTLSCEQNLNHDAMYWYRQDPGQGLRLIYYSQIVNDFQKGDIAEGYSVSREKKESFPLTVTSAQKNPTAFYLCASNEGGTQYFGPGTRLLVL.

The chain carries TRBV5-1 and TRBJ2-3; the match to TRBD1 covers 9 bases. This CDR3 is built from 15 residues. The ends lost 4 bases at V and 1 base at J; junction bases unmatched: 4. Germline V gene data show CDR1 as SGHRS and CDR2 as YFSETQ. CDR3 amino acids: CASSQTGGRTDTQYF. For the CDR3, the DNA is TGCGCCAGCAGCCAAACAGGGGGCCGCACAGATACGCAGTATTTT. Looking up the rest from reference TRBV5-1 and TRBJ2-3 gives the full variable domain: KAGVTQTPRYLIKTRGQQVTLSCSPISGHRSVSWYQQTPGQGLQFLFEYFSETQRNKGNFPGRFSGRQFSNSRSEMNVSTLELGDSALYLCASSQTGGRTDTQYFGPGTRLTVL.

The rearrangement uses TRBV6-8 and TRBJ2-2; the D is unclear. The V end lost 5 bases, the J end lost 1 base, and 8 bases lay between the germline ends. CDR3 length: 14 amino acids. Germline V gene sequence: CDR1 MNHGY, CDR2 SAAAGT. CDR3 sequence (DNA): TGTGCCAGCAGTCCCACCCAGAACACCGGGGAGCTGTTTTTT. Protein product: CASSPTQNTGELFF.

This chain uses TRBV7-9 with TRBJ2-3; D is possibly TRBD2 (6 bases). Deletions cut 5 bases from V and 6 bases from J, with 18 bases between. There are 15 residues in the CDR3. CDR1 is SEHNR, CDR2 FQNEAQ, per germline (reference sequence). The CDR3 sequence: CASSPPGGDKDTQYF. DNA for the CDR3: TGTGCCAGCAGCCCTCCGGGCGGGGATAAGGATACGCAGTATTTT.

This chain links TRBV5-1 with TRBJ1-4, with a weak D call TRBD1 (6 bases). Trimming cost V 0 bases and J 5 bases, with 8 bases left between them. Germline CDR1 SGHRS, CDR2 YFSETQ. The CDR3 sequence is 14 residues long. The chain's CDR3 is CASSLGDRNEKLFF. CDR3 nucleotides: TGCGCCAGCAGCTTGGGAGACAGGAATGAAAAACTGTTTTTT.

V is TRBV15 and J is TRBJ2-1; 7 bases agree with TRBD2. V shed 0 bases and J 15 bases; nucleotides not matched to a gene: 5. The germline V gene encodes CDR1 LNHNV and CDR2 YYDKDF (reference sequence). The CDR3 spans 12 residues. The chain's CDR3 is CATSRDTGRTFF. In DNA, the CDR3 is TGTGCCACCAGCAGAGATACCGGGAGGACGTTCTTC.

The chain carries TRBV12-3 or TRBV12-4 and TRBJ1-2; D unresolved. This CDR3 is built from 11 residues. V lost 4 bases, J lost 2 bases, and 2 bases lay in between. CDR3 in amino acids: CASSSNYGYTF. Here the CDR3 DNA reads TGTGCCAGCAGTTCCAACTATGGCTACACCTTC.

The J gene is TRBJ1-1, the V gene TRBV6-1; the D is unclear. Trimming stripped 0 bases from V and 7 bases from J, with 6 bases between. The CDR3 extends over 12 amino acids. The germline gives CDR1 MNHNS, CDR2 SASEGT. CDR3: CASSEAGREAFF. The CDR3 region has the DNA TGTGCCAGCAGTGAAGCAGGTCGTGAAGCTTTCTTT.

This clone occurred once. The chain recombines TRBV5-6 with TRBJ2-1; 7 bases match TRBD2. This CDR3 comprises 16 residues. Germline V gene lookup returns CDR1 SGHDT and CDR2 YYEEEE. The V and J ends lost 0 bases and 9 bases, in that order; junction bases with no gene match: 12. The CDR3 protein is CASSLAGLVIHSEQFF. Written as DNA, the CDR3 is TGTGCCAGCAGCTTGGCCGGACTAGTGATTCATAGTGAGCAGTTCTTC. Full variable domain (remainder filled in from reference TRBV5-6 and TRBJ2-1): DAGVTQSPTHLIKTRGQQVTLRCSPKSGHDTVSWYQQALGQGPQFIFQYYEEEERQRGNFPDRFSGHQFPNYSSELNVNALLLGDSALYLCASSLAGLVIHSEQFFGPGTRLTVL.

J is TRBJ2-7 and V is TRBV30, with D possibly matching TRBD1 (5 bases). The germline CDR1 and CDR2 sequences are GTSNPN and SVGIG (reference sequence). V gave up 0 bases and J gave up 4 bases, with 10 bases separating them. The CDR3 covers 13 residues. DNA for the CDR3: TGTGCCTGGAGTGTAGGGGCACGGTACGAGCAGTACTTC. Translation gives CAWSVGARYEQYF.

The chain couples TRBV24-1 to TRBJ2-5, with a weak D call TRBD1 (6 bases). The CDR3 extends over 15 amino acids. Germline CDR1 reads KGHDR; CDR2 reads SFDVKD. The V and J ends lost 6 bases and 2 bases respectively, with 15 bases between them. The CDR3 DNA follows: TGTGCCACCAGTCGGGGCAGGGGATTGCAAGAGACCCAGTACTTC. The encoded protein is CATSRGRGLQETQYF.

The V and J genes are TRBV3-1 (or the pseudogene TRBV3-2) and TRBJ2-7; no firm D call. Between the trimmed V and J ends, which lost 0 bases and 4 bases, there was a span of 1 base. This CDR3 is built from 11 residues. The germline CDR1 and CDR2 sequences are LGHDT and YNNKEL (reference sequence). In nucleotides, the CDR3 is TGTGCCAGCAGCCAAGATTACGAGCAGTACTTC. It encodes CASSQDYEQYF.

J is TRBJ2-7 and V is TRBV5-4, with 9 bases that match TRBD1. Germline V gene data show CDR1 as SGHNT and CDR2 as YYREEE (reference sequence). J gave up 3 bases and V 4 bases, and 5 bases lay outside the gene matches. The CDR3 runs to 14 residues. CDR3 amino acids: CASSPMDRGYEQYF. CDR3 in DNA: TGTGCCAGCAGCCCCATGGACAGGGGCTACGAGCAGTACTTC.

CDR3 protein: CASSLEAPPGAQYF. The DNA of the CDR3 is TGTGCCAGCAGCTTAGAGGCACCCCCGGGGGCCCAGTACTTC. The chain employs TRBV7-9 and TRBJ2-5; TRBD2 might be the D (6 bases). Germline V lookup: CDR1 SEHNR, CDR2 FQNEAQ (reference sequence). The CDR3 has 14 residues. Trimming cost V 1 base and J 9 bases, with 15 bases left between them.

This clone was picked up a small number of times. Germline and junction disagree at one end, which may indicate a read error. This chain links TRBV19 with TRBJ1-5; D gene unclear. Germline values: CDR1 LNHDA, CDR2 SQIVND (reference sequence). The CDR3 has 16 residues. CDR3 sequence reads: CASTIDAGFGNQPQHF. CDR3 sequence (DNA): TGTGCCAGTACTATAGACGCCGGGTTTGGCAATCAGCCCCAGCATTTT. Full variable domain (outside the CDR3, taken from reference TRBV19 and TRBJ1-5): DGGITQSPKYLFRKEGQNVTLSCEQNLNHDAMYWYRQDPGQGLRLIYYSQIVNDFQKGDIAEGYSVSREKKESFPLTVTSAQKNPTAFYLCASTIDAGFGNQPQHFGDGTRLSIL.

The V gene is TRBV5-8, the J gene TRBJ2-2, with 7 bases matching TRBD2. CDR1 SGHTS and CDR2 YDEGEE come from the germline V gene. CDR3 length: 17 amino acids. With 0 bases clipped from V and 3 bases from J, the junction kept 8 bases outside the gene matches. CDR3 in DNA: TGTGCCAGCAGCTTGGTCGGGCTAGCGGATTACACCGGGGAGCTGTTTTTT. It is translated as CASSLVGLADYTGELFF. The full variable domain, in which reference TRBV5-8 and TRBJ2-2 provide the parts outside the CDR3, is EAGVTQSPTHLIKTRGQQATLRCSPISGHTSVYWYQQALGLGLQFLLWYDEGEERNRGNFPPRFSGRQFPNYSSELNVNALELEDSALYLCASSLVGLADYTGELFFGEGSRLTVL.

V usage is TRBV5-1 and J usage is TRBJ1-2; D possibly corresponds to TRBD1 (6 bases). Germline V gene sequence: CDR1 SGHRS, CDR2 YFSETQ. V was pared by 4 bases and J by 1 base, with 11 bases between. The CDR3 has 14 amino acids. The CDR3 DNA reads as TGCGCCAGCAGCCGGACAGCGTTTAACTATGGCTACACCTTC. Translation gives CASSRTAFNYGYTF.

The chain carries TRBV19 and TRBJ1-1, with D perhaps TRBD1 (6 bases). From germline, CDR1 is LNHDA and CDR2 SQIVND (reference sequence). Trimming removed 1 base at V and 5 bases at J, with 14 bases between. The CDR3 extends over 15 amino acids. The CDR3 protein is CASSIVPTGRTEAFF. The CDR3 DNA follows: TGTGCCAGTAGTATAGTACCCACAGGGAGAACTGAAGCTTTCTTT.

The chain carries TRBV10-3 and TRBJ2-5; 7 bases agree with TRBD1. Germline assignment: CDR1 ENHRY and CDR2 SYGVKD. V lost 6 bases, J lost 2 bases, and 9 bases stayed unmatched. CDR3 size: 15 residues. CDR3 DNA sequence: TGTGCCATCAGGGGGACAGACAGGGCGCAAGAGACCCAGTACTTC. Its protein is CAIRGTDRAQETQYF.

The genes are TRBV28 and TRBJ1-3; D perhaps matches TRBD1 (6 bases). Trimming cost V 5 bases and J 4 bases, with 15 bases left between them. The CDR3 is made up of 15 amino acids. CDR1 and CDR2 from the germline V gene are MDHEN and SYDVKM. CDR3 nucleotides: TGTGCCAGCAGTAAACAGGGCTTCACGGGAAACACCATATATTTT. The encoded protein is CASSKQGFTGNTIYF.

This clone was observed a handful of times. The chain is built from TRBV6-2 or TRBV6-3 and TRBJ1-2, with unresolved D. V was trimmed by 6 bases and J by 5 bases, leaving 16 bases between them. Germline CDR1 reads MNHEY; CDR2 reads SVGEGT. The CDR3 has 14 residues. The CDR3 reads CASSPRAGIYGYTF. The CDR3 region has the DNA TGTGCCAGCAGCCCTCGGGCGGGGATTTATGGCTACACCTTC.

A single count supports this clone. The rearrangement uses TRBV27 and TRBJ2-1, with D tentatively TRBD1 (5 bases). Between the trimmed V and J ends, which lost 4 bases and 0 bases, there was a span of 16 bases. Germline V gene data show CDR1 as MNHEY and CDR2 as SMNVEV (reference sequence). The CDR3 covers 17 residues. This CDR3 reads CASSSPQGLSSYNEQFF. CDR3 coding DNA: TGTGCCAGCAGTTCCCCGCAGGGTCTGAGCTCCTACAATGAGCAGTTCTTC.

This chain links TRBV21-1 with TRBJ1-5. TRBV21-1 is given as a pseudogene. The CDR3 is 15 residues long. The CDR3 region is CASSSTGGVVQPQHF. The CDR3, as DNA: TGTGCCAGCAGCTCGACCGGGGGGGTGGTTCAGCCCCAGCATTTT.

The rearrangement joins TRBV29-1 to TRBJ1-2; D is undetermined. The CDR3 has 13 residues. Germline V gives CDR1 SQVTM, CDR2 ANQGSEA. V lost 1 base to trimming and J lost 5 bases, with 11 bases between them. CDR3 region: CSVEARREYGYTF. CDR3 nucleotides: TGCAGCGTTGAAGCTCGGCGGGAATATGGCTACACCTTC.

The J gene is TRBJ2-1, the V gene TRBV27; a possible D gene is TRBD1 (6 bases). The length of the CDR3 is 17 residues. Germline CDR1 and CDR2: MNHEY and SMNVEV (reference sequence). V lost 5 bases to trimming and J lost 5 bases, with 22 bases between them. For the CDR3, the DNA is TGTGCCAGCAGTCTACATAGAGGGGACATATACAACAATGAGCAGTTCTTC. This encodes CASSLHRGDIYNNEQFF.

The genes are TRBV3-1 (or the pseudogene TRBV3-2) and TRBJ1-2; TRBD1 matches 8 bases. The CDR3 runs 14 residues. Germline V lookup: CDR1 LGHDT, CDR2 YNNKEL (reference sequence). The J segment lost 5 bases and the V segment lost 3 bases, leaving 5 bases of the junction unmatched. The CDR3 DNA follows: TGTGCCAGCAGCCAGATAGACAGGGGATATGGCTACACCTTC. It codes for CASSQIDRGYGYTF.

The chain employs TRBV6-5 and TRBJ2-2; no reliable D call. Trimming pared 4 bases from V and 0 bases from J, leaving 9 bases between. CDR1 is MNHEY, CDR2 SVGAGI, per germline. The CDR3 totals 15 residues. CDR3 nucleotide sequence: TGTGCCAGCAGTTGGAACCAGGCGAACACCGGGGAGCTGTTTTTT. It specifies CASSWNQANTGELFF.